The clone carrying this T cell receptor beta chain came up a few times. The target antigen is unknown. This entry belongs to a study of T cell repertoires in cytomegalovirus infection. At the level of the study: Used in the study were CMV epitopes, some recently identified and HLA-C-restricted, others well-studied and HLA-B-restricted. Both CMV infection and a matching HLA type were indicated by public TCR beta signatures. General study points: Clonotypes of TCR beta that were HLA-C-restricted and CMV-specific dominated the ex vivo response.

TCRdb redid the calling of the reads with MiXCR, one entry per CDR3 protein. The sample shows 450,000 to 600,000 distinct CDR3 sequences, 30% to 40% of them seen only once. Germline V lookup: CDR1 SGHVS, CDR2 FQNEAQ. Deletions cut 4 bases from V and 0 bases from J, with 13 bases between. This CDR3 spans 16 amino acids. This chain connects TRBV7-8 to TRBJ1-3; D might be TRBD1 (6 bases). The clonotype originates from a human donor in good health (CMV status not recorded). Some clones in this sample may be carry-over from other donors' samples. This specimen was cultured PBMCs, taken from culture after CMV antigen stimulation. DNA for the CDR3: TGTGCCAGCAGCTGGACAGAGGGATCCTCTGGAAACACCATATATTTT. The encoded protein is CASSWTEGSSGNTIYF.